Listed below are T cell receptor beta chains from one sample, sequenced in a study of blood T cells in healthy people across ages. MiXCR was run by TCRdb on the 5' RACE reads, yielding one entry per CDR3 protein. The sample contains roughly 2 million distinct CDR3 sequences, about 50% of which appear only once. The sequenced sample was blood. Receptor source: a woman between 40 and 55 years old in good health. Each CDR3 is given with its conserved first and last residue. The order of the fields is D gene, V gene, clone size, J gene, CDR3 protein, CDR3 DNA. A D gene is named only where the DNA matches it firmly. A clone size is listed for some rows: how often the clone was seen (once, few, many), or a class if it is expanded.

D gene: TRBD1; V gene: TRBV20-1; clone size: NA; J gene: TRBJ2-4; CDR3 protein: CSARIPTGVRAKNIQYF; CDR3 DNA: TGCAGTGCTAGAATCCCAACAGGGGTGAGGGCCAAAAACATTCAGTACTTC
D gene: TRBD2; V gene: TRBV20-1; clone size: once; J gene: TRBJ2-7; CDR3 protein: CSARVLAGNEQYF; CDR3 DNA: TGCAGTGCTAGGGTACTAGCGGGAAATGAGCAGTACTTC
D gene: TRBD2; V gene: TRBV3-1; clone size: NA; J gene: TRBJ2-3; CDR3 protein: CASSQVKVAGGRVLDTQYF; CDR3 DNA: TGTGCCAGCAGCCAAGTCAAGGTAGCGGGGGGGCGGGTGTTGGATACGCAGTATTTT
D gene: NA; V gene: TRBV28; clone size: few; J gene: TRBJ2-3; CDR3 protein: CASFDPSYDTQYF; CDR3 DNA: TGTGCCAGCTTCGACCCTAGCTACGATACGCAGTATTTT
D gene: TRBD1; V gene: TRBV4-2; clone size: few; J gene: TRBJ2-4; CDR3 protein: CASSQEFGQGRKNIQYF; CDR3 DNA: TGTGCCAGCAGCCAAGAATTTGGACAGGGAAGGAAAAACATTCAGTACTTC
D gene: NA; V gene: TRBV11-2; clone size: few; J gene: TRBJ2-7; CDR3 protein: CASSLAQANEQYF; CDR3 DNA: TGTGCCAGCAGCTTAGCACAGGCCAACGAGCAGTACTTC
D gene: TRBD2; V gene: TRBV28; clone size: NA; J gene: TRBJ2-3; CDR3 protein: CASRGGLASTDTQYF; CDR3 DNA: TGTGCCAGCAGGGGGGGACTAGCGAGCACAGATACGCAGTATTTT
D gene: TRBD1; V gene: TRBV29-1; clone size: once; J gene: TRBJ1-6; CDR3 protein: CSVGDSFNSPLHF; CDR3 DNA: TGCAGCGTTGGGGACAGTTTTAATTCACCCCTCCACTTT
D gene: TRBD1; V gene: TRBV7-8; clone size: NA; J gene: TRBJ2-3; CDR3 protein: CASSLAIRDRDTQYF; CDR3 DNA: TGTGCCAGCAGCTTAGCGATTAGGGACAGAGATACGCAGTATTTT
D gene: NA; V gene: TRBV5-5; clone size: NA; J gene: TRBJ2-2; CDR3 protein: CASSRRDDTNTGELFF; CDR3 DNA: TGTGCCAGCAGCCGCCGGGATGACACGAACACCGGGGAGCTGTTTTTT